These 22 T cell receptor beta chains were all obtained from the same sample, sequenced in a study of OX40 agonist ivuxolimab in advanced cancers. Produced via immunoSEQ multiplex PCR; TCRdb's table is partial and in-frame only. Altogether about 83,000 clones are present, 80% to 90% being singletons, with the ten largest covering roughly 1.9%. The source was CD4+ or CD8+ T cells sorted from blood, collected in a trial of the OX40 agonist ivuxolimab. The receptor set was obtained from an adult with an advanced solid tumor such as melanoma, head and neck, liver or kidney cancer.

The gene calls are TRBV5-4 and TRBJ2-3; D perhaps matches TRBD1 (5 bases). With 0 bases removed from V and 6 bases from J, the gap between germline ends came to 11 bases. Germline V gives CDR1 SGHNT, CDR2 YYREEE (reference sequence). There are 14 residues in the CDR3. The CDR3 region has the DNA TGTGCCAGCAGCTTGGAACAGGCGTCGGATACGCAGTATTTT. It is translated as CASSLEQASDTQYF.

This chain links TRBV5-1 with TRBJ2-7; 7 bases are shared with TRBD2. The CDR3 is made up of 15 amino acids. The germline CDR1 and CDR2 sequences are SGHRS and YFSETQ. V was pared by 5 bases and J by 1 base, with 9 bases of the junction left unmatched. In DNA form, the CDR3 reads TGCGCCAGCAGTATCGGGGCTAGCGGTTCCTACGAGCAGTACTTC. It is translated as CASSIGASGSYEQYF.

The chain combines TRBV2 with TRBJ1-2, with a weak D call TRBD1 (5 bases). The CDR3 totals 13 residues. Trimming took 4 bases from V and 8 from J, leaving 14 bases between them. Germline V gene sequence: CDR1 SNHLY, CDR2 FYNNEI. For the CDR3, the DNA is TGTGCCAGCAGTGCAACAGGAGTCCAAGGCTACACCTTC. Encoded protein: CASSATGVQGYTF.

The chain employs TRBV7-2 and TRBJ2-1; 7 nucleotides line up with TRBD1. The germline gives CDR1 SGHTA, CDR2 FQGNSA. Trimming took 5 bases from V and 7 from J; bases not matched to a gene: 17. This CDR3 region has 17 residues. The CDR3 loop is CASSQNPGTAGQNEQFF. CDR3 DNA: TGTGCCAGCAGCCAAAACCCAGGGACAGCCGGCCAAAATGAGCAGTTCTTC.

The chain couples TRBV11-1 to TRBJ2-5; the match to TRBD1 covers 7 bases. This CDR3 spans 16 amino acids. Germline values: CDR1 SGHAT, CDR2 FQDESV (reference sequence). The V segment lost 2 bases and the J segment 0 bases; nucleotides outside the gene matches: 6. CDR3 residues: CASSLRNRGYQETQYF. The CDR3 DNA sequence: TGTGCCAGCAGCTTACGGAACAGGGGTTACCAAGAGACCCAGTACTTC.

This clone was observed a handful of times. The CDR3 DNA reads as TGTGCCAGCAGCTTAAACCCTACGGACTATGGCTACACCTTC. Protein product: CASSLNPTDYGYTF. The J gene is TRBJ1-2, the V gene TRBV7-3; the D is unclear. V dropped 1 base and J dropped 3 bases, with 9 bases sitting between them. Germline CDR1 SGHTA, CDR2 FQGTGA. This CDR3 contains 14 residues.

This sequence joins TRBV5-1 and TRBJ2-1; 7 bases line up with TRBD2. Germline assignment: CDR1 SGHRS and CDR2 YFSETQ. This CDR3 has 16 residues. The junction had 7 bases not matched to a gene; V was cut back by 4 bases and J by 0 bases. CDR3 sequence reads: CASSTRAGTSYNEQFF. The CDR3 bases are TGCGCCAGCAGCACGAGAGCGGGGACCTCCTACAATGAGCAGTTCTTC.

The rearrangement joins TRBV13 to TRBJ1-3; D is ambiguous. The CDR3 is 16 amino acids. The germline gives CDR1 PRHDT, CDR2 FYEKMQ (reference sequence). V was shortened by 0 bases and J by 4 bases, with 13 bases between the two germline ends. CDR3: CASSLGWLSSGNTIYF. In nucleotides, the CDR3 is TGTGCCAGCAGCTTAGGTTGGTTGAGTTCCGGAAACACCATATATTTT.

This sequence joins TRBV5-1 and TRBJ1-6; D uncertain. Looked up from germline, CDR1 is SGHRS and CDR2 is YFSETQ. The CDR3 is 15 amino acids. V lost 0 bases, J lost 8 bases, and 12 bases lay in between. DNA of the CDR3: TGCGCCAGCAGCTTGGGCAGGTCCAAGGATTCACCCCTCCACTTT. Its translation: CASSLGRSKDSPLHF.

The J gene is TRBJ2-6, the V gene TRBV27; 7 nucleotides match TRBD2. The CDR3 length is 16 residues. Germline loops: CDR1 MNHEY, CDR2 SMNVEV (reference sequence). V shed 8 bases and J 0 bases; nucleotides not matched to a gene: 7. CDR3 in amino acids: CASALRGDSGANVLTF. DNA of the CDR3: TGTGCCAGCGCCCTCCGGGGGGACTCTGGGGCCAACGTCCTGACTTTC.

J is TRBJ2-4 and V is TRBV6-1; TRBD2 aligns across 9 bases. V gave up 6 bases and J gave up 6 bases; unmatched junction bases: 21. This CDR3 has 19 residues. Germline assignment: CDR1 MNHNS and CDR2 SASEGT. The CDR3 loop is CASRETGGGTSRAGNIQYF. CDR3 DNA: TGTGCCAGCAGGGAAACAGGTGGAGGGACTAGCCGGGCGGGAAACATTCAGTACTTC.

This chain links TRBV6-5 with TRBJ1-4; 8 bases are a match to TRBD1. The CDR3 has 14 amino acids. Germline-derived CDR1 and CDR2 are MNHEY and SVGAGI. V shed 6 bases, J shed 5 bases, and the junction held 5 bases outside the gene matches. The CDR3 DNA sequence: TGTGCCAGCAGCTTGACAGGGGTCAATGAAAAACTGTTTTTT. As protein: CASSLTGVNEKLFF.

The J gene is TRBJ1-5, the V gene TRBV7-4; D remains ambiguous. Trimming pared 1 base from V and 0 bases from J, leaving 19 bases between. Germline V gives CDR1 SGHVT, CDR2 SQSDAQ. The CDR3 length is 19 residues. The CDR3 DNA follows: TGTGCCAGCAGCTTAGAAGAAAGAGGGCAGGACGATAGCAATCAGCCCCAGCATTTT. Its protein is CASSLEERGQDDSNQPQHF.

The chain carries TRBV30 and TRBJ2-2; D may match TRBD1 or TRBD2 (6 bases each). CDR1 and CDR2 (germline): GTSNPN, SVGIG (reference sequence). CDR3 length: 14 residues. Deletions cut 4 bases from V and 0 bases from J, with 9 bases between. Written as DNA, the CDR3 is TGTGCCTGGAAGGGGGGTCCGAACACCGGGGAGCTGTTTTTT. It codes for CAWKGGPNTGELFF.

Only one count was recorded for this clone. This chain links TRBV5-6 with TRBJ2-3; 12 bases fit TRBD2. Germline V gives CDR1 SGHDT, CDR2 YYEEEE. This CDR3 has 18 residues. V was pared by 0 bases and J by 0 bases, with 5 bases of the junction left unmatched. The DNA for the CDR3 is TGTGCCAGCAGCTTGGCCGCACTAGCGGGGGGAAGCACAGATACGCAGTATTTT. This encodes CASSLAALAGGSTDTQYF.

The gene calls are TRBV4-1 and TRBJ1-1, with D maybe TRBD1 (6 bases). V gave up 3 bases and J gave up 5 bases, with 25 bases separating them. The CDR3 sequence is 18 residues long. Germline CDR1 is MGHRA and CDR2 is YSYEKL. The CDR3 loop reads CASSQGNRVLSTGTEAFF. The CDR3 DNA reads as TGCGCCAGCAGCCAGGGGAACAGGGTTTTGTCTACGGGGACTGAAGCTTTCTTT.

This chain uses TRBV9 with TRBJ2-1, with D possibly being TRBD1 (8 bases). Germline V CDR1 and CDR2: SGDLS, YYNGEE. The CDR3 covers 15 residues. Trimming removed 3 bases at V and 4 bases at J, with 14 bases between. Here the CDR3 reads CASSGQGREYNEQFF. The CDR3 DNA reads as TGTGCCAGCAGCGGACAGGGGAGGGAATACAATGAGCAGTTCTTC.

This chain uses TRBV29-1 with TRBJ1-1; TRBD1 aligns across 7 bases. V gave up 3 bases and J gave up 0 bases; unmatched junction bases: 7. The CDR3 is 15 amino acids. CDR1 and CDR2 from the germline V gene are SQVTM and ANQGSEA. CDR3 sequence: CSVEDGTVMNTEAFF. The CDR3 bases are TGCAGCGTTGAGGACGGGACAGTAATGAACACTGAAGCTTTCTTT. Drawing the rest from reference TRBV29-1 and TRBJ1-1, the complete variable domain is SAVISQKPSRDICQRGTSLTIQCQVDSQVTMMFWYRQQPGQSLTLIATANQGSEATYESGFVIDKFPISRPNLTFSTLTVSNMSPEDSSIYLCSVEDGTVMNTEAFFGQGTRLTVV.

This chain links TRBV7-2 with TRBJ2-2; 7 bases line up with TRBD2. V shed 1 base and J 5 bases; nucleotides not matched to a gene: 7. Looked up from germline, CDR1 is SGHTA and CDR2 is FQGNSA. The CDR3 contains 16 residues. DNA for the CDR3: TGTGCCAGCAGCTTAGAGTTTTTGCGGGGGACCGGGGAGCTGTTTTTT. It yields the protein CASSLEFLRGTGELFF.

This clone was found a few times. The J gene is TRBJ1-2, the V gene TRBV6-5, with 9 bases aligning to TRBD1. Per the germline V gene, CDR1 is MNHEY and CDR2 is SVGAGI. The CDR3 runs to 15 residues. V lost 5 bases and J lost 3; bases outside the gene matches: 7. The CDR3 spells CASSGRGQGYYGYTF. As DNA, the CDR3 is TGTGCCAGCAGTGGTCGAGGACAGGGGTACTATGGCTACACCTTC.

The J gene is TRBJ1-4, the V gene TRBV6-6; D not resolved. Germline CDR1 MNHNY, CDR2 SVGAGI (reference sequence). The CDR3 totals 10 residues. Trimming removed 10 bases from V and 5 bases from J, with 5 bases in between. As DNA, the CDR3 is TGTGCCACCTACAATGAAAAACTGTTTTTT. Its translation is CATYNEKLFF.

This rearrangement joins TRBV4-1 to TRBJ2-7; D perhaps matches TRBD2 (7 bases). Germline assignment: CDR1 MGHRA and CDR2 YSYEKL. This CDR3 is built from 16 residues. The germline V and J ends were trimmed by 2 bases and 1 base, with 15 bases remaining between them. The CDR3 region is CASSQLGGAFSYEQYF. The CDR3 DNA reads as TGCGCCAGCAGCCAACTGGGGGGGGCCTTTTCCTACGAGCAGTACTTC.